Reported below is one T cell receptor beta chain. The data derive from a study of cytotoxic CD8 clonotypes in ibrutinib-treated CLL. The repertoire was sequenced with immunoSEQ multiplex PCR; TCRdb's copy has only in-frame clones and lacks some. The table lists around 200,000 clones, around 75% of them singletons, with 5.5% to 7% in the top ten. The sample here was PBMCs, taken after 12 months of ibrutinib treatment. The TCR comes from a human donor with chronic lymphocytic leukemia.

CDR3 sequence reads: CASSPLGQQYTGELFF. CDR3 DNA sequence: TGTGCCAGCTCACCACTTGGACAGCAATACACCGGGGAGCTGTTTTTT. The chain recombines TRBV18 with TRBJ2-2; possibly TRBD1 for D (6 bases). Trimming removed 1 base from V and 3 bases from J, with 12 bases in between. Germline CDR1 is KGHSH and CDR2 is LQKENI. This CDR3 is 16 amino acids long.